The source of this TCR beta chain is a study of PD-L1 blockade in urothelial cancer. Study at large: Starting in the mid-2010s, patients were given atezolizumab (1,200 mg intravenously every 3 weeks). Blood drawn 3 weeks (second dose) and 6 weeks after treatment start was analyzed.

Findings and limits, study-wide: Sub-median blood TCR clonality before treatment predicted longer survival. In blood at 3 weeks, tumor-associated clones expanded more among patients with durable benefit.

The time point here: peripheral blood 6 weeks after treatment start. Comments on this clone: What it recognizes is unknown.

The table came from immunoSEQ multiplex PCR; TCRdb's copy has only in-frame clones and leaves some out. The repertoire holds 53,000 or so clones, with roughly 91% as singletons. This specimen consisted of PBMCs, obtained around atezolizumab (anti-PD-L1) treatment. The TCR comes from a man aged 55-75 years with urothelial cancer.

Here the CDR3 reads CAWNRLGEDTQYF. CDR3 nucleotide sequence: TGTGCCTGGAATCGGCTAGGGGAAGATACGCAGTATTTT. J is TRBJ2-3 and V is TRBV30, with D perhaps matching TRBD1 (5 bases). Trimming shortened V by 4 bases and J by 5 bases, and 13 bases separated the two germline ends. The CDR3 has 13 residues. Germline CDR1 GTSNPN, CDR2 SVGIG (reference sequence).